Listed here are 18 T cell receptor beta chains from one sample, sequenced in a study of blood T cell repertoires in COVID-19. Only in-frame clones appear in the TCRdb table, and some are missing; sequencing was by immunoSEQ multiplex PCR. Of under 250,000 clones listed, around 84% are singletons. The material sequenced was PBMCs or T cells enriched from blood (not recorded which). These receptors all come from a man aged 25-45 years with acute COVID-19.

V is TRBV6-5 and J is TRBJ2-3, with a possible D match to TRBD2 (5 bases). The ends were cut back, 2 bases at V and 4 bases at J, with 10 bases in the middle. The germline V gene encodes CDR1 MNHEY and CDR2 SVGAGI. The CDR3 is 14 amino acids. CDR3 DNA sequence: TGTGCCAGCAGTTACGGTCTAGCCTCAGATACGCAGTATTTT. Translating it yields CASSYGLASDTQYF.

The genes are TRBV7-2 and TRBJ2-5; 8 bases agree with TRBD2. The V gene end was trimmed by 0 bases and the J gene end by 0 bases; junction bases not matched to a gene: 3. This CDR3 comprises 16 residues. The germline V gene has CDR1 SGHTA and CDR2 FQGNSA. The DNA of the CDR3 is TGTGCCAGCAGCTTAGCGAAGCGGGGGTACCAAGAGACCCAGTACTTC. Its protein product is CASSLAKRGYQETQYF.

The gene calls are TRBV5-4 and TRBJ2-3; tentatively, D is TRBD1 (6 bases). V shed 4 bases and J shed 6 bases, with 15 bases lying between them. Per germline, CDR1 SGHNT and CDR2 YYREEE (reference sequence). This CDR3 has 14 amino acids. This CDR3 reads CASSLQGSTDTQYF. The DNA of the CDR3 is TGTGCCAGCAGCCTACAGGGCAGTACGGATACGCAGTATTTT. The full variable domain, in which reference TRBV5-4 and TRBJ2-3 provide the parts outside the CDR3, is ETGVTQSPTHLIKTRGQQVTLRCSSQSGHNTVSWYQQALGQGPQFIFQYYREEENGRGNFPPRFSGLQFPNYSSELNVNALELDDSALYLCASSLQGSTDTQYFGPGTRLTVL.

There are many counts of this clone. V and J are TRBV19 and TRBJ1-1, with 11 positions matching TRBD1. The CDR3 covers 14 residues. Unmatched junction bases numbered 3, after V lost 3 bases and J lost 6 bases. CDR1 and CDR2 from the germline V gene are LNHDA and SQIVND (reference sequence). This CDR3 reads CASSIGGQGAEAFF. The CDR3, as DNA: TGTGCCAGTAGTATCGGGGGACAGGGGGCTGAAGCTTTCTTT. The full variable domain, with the rest looked up from reference TRBV19 and TRBJ1-1, is DGGITQSPKYLFRKEGQNVTLSCEQNLNHDAMYWYRQDPGQGLRLIYYSQIVNDFQKGDIAEGYSVSREKKESFPLTVTSAQKNPTAFYLCASSIGGQGAEAFFGQGTRLTVV.

This sequence joins TRBV12-3 or TRBV12-4 and TRBJ2-7; D unresolved. The CDR3 is 13 residues long. V lost 6 bases and J lost 3, with 12 bases in between. CDR3 coding DNA: TGTGCCAGCAGCCTTGGGCCTAACTACGAGCAGTACTTC. Translation gives CASSLGPNYEQYF.

The chain employs TRBV9 and TRBJ2-1; D gene unclear. Trimming took off 3 bases at V and 3 bases at J, with 4 bases between the two ends. The CDR3 is 12 residues long. Germline assignment: CDR1 SGDLS and CDR2 YYNGEE. DNA for the CDR3: TGTGCCAGCAGCGCCCTCTACAATGAGCAGTTCTTC. Residues: CASSALYNEQFF. Combining the CDR3 with reference TRBV9 and TRBJ2-1 gives the whole variable domain DSGVTQTPKHLITATGQRVTLRCSPRSGDLSVYWYQQSLDQGLQFLIQYYNGEERAKGNILERFSAQQFPDLHSELNLSSLELGDSALYFCASSALYNEQFFGPGTRLTVL.

As DNA, the CDR3 is TGTGCCAGCAGCCCAGCCGGCGGACAGGGGGCCACTGAAGCTTTCTTT. Encoded protein: CASSPAGGQGATEAFF. The chain uses TRBV7-2 and TRBJ1-1; 11 bases align to TRBD1. V trimming: 5 bases; J trimming: 4 bases; junction bases outside the gene matches: 9. CDR3 length: 16 residues. The V gene's germline CDR1 is SGHTA and CDR2 FQGNSA.

J is TRBJ2-3 and V is TRBV6-5, with D maybe TRBD2 (6 bases). The CDR3 has 14 amino acids. CDR1 MNHEY and CDR2 SVGAGI come from the germline V gene. V was pared by 7 bases and J by 0 bases, with 11 bases between. CDR3 coding DNA: TGTGCCAGCAATAAGCGGGCAAGCACAGATACGCAGTATTTT. Amino acids: CASNKRASTDTQYF.

The rearrangement links TRBV6-5 to TRBJ1-4; D might be TRBD1 (6 bases). V was cut by 0 bases and J by 3 bases, with 11 bases left in between. Germline V lookup: CDR1 MNHEY, CDR2 SVGAGI. The CDR3 runs 16 residues. As DNA, the CDR3 is TGTGCCAGCAGTTACTCGGGGGGGGCGGCTAATGAAAAACTGTTTTTT. As protein: CASSYSGGAANEKLFF.

This chain connects TRBV5-1 to TRBJ2-5, with a possible D match to TRBD1 (7 bases). The CDR3 sequence is 14 residues long. V lost 0 bases to trimming and J lost 5 bases, with 11 bases between them. Per the germline V gene, CDR1 is SGHRS and CDR2 is YFSETQ. The CDR3 loop is CASSLGAGGETQYF. The CDR3 bases are TGCGCCAGCAGCTTGGGGGCAGGGGGGGAGACCCAGTACTTC.

V is TRBV5-1 and J is TRBJ2-2; possibly TRBD2 for D (6 bases). Looked up from germline, CDR1 is SGHRS and CDR2 is YFSETQ. Between the trimmed V and J ends, which lost 10 bases and 0 bases, there was a span of 13 bases. The CDR3 has 14 residues. CDR3 nucleotides: TGCGCCTGTTCTCGGGACTCGAACACCGGGGAGCTGTTTTTT. The encoded protein is CACSRDSNTGELFF.

The rearrangement links TRBV13 to TRBJ1-5, with unresolved D. The germline V gene encodes CDR1 PRHDT and CDR2 FYEKMQ (reference sequence). The V and J ends lost 4 bases and 7 bases respectively, with 11 bases between them. There are 13 residues in the CDR3. In nucleotides, the CDR3 is TGTGCCAGCAGCTCCGGAGGGATCCAGCCCCAGCATTTT. This translates into CASSSGGIQPQHF. The whole variable domain, remainder taken from reference TRBV13 and TRBJ1-5, is AAGVIQSPRHLIKEKRETATLKCYPIPRHDTVYWYQQGPGQDPQFLISFYEKMQSDKGSIPDRFSAQQFSDYHSELNMSSLELGDSALYFCASSSGGIQPQHFGDGTRLSIL.

This clone came up once. The chain uses TRBV27 and TRBJ1-1; TRBD1 agrees at 7 bases. The J segment lost 6 bases and the V segment lost 3 bases, leaving 7 bases of the junction unmatched. The CDR3 extends over 14 amino acids. Germline CDR1 and CDR2: MNHEY and SMNVEV (reference sequence). The CDR3 loop is CASSFTGVRPEAFF. The CDR3, as DNA: TGTGCCAGCAGTTTCACAGGGGTTAGGCCTGAAGCTTTCTTT.

The CDR3 DNA is TGTGCCAGACCGCTACCGGGACAAACTAGGGACACCATATATTTT. This sequence encodes CARPLPGQTRDTIYF. V is TRBV21-1 and J is TRBJ1-3; no DNA check was done on the table's D call, TRBD1. TRBV21-1 is described as a pseudogene. The CDR3 sequence is 15 residues long.

This rearrangement joins TRBV19 to TRBJ1-1; 8 positions agree with TRBD1. The germline V gene encodes CDR1 LNHDA and CDR2 SQIVND (reference sequence). V shed 7 bases, J shed 0 bases, and the junction held 4 bases outside the gene matches. The CDR3 runs 14 residues. The CDR3 DNA follows: TGTGCCAGTATAGGGGACAGGATGAACACTGAAGCTTTCTTT. It codes for CASIGDRMNTEAFF.

The V call is TRBV9, the J call TRBJ2-1; the D gene is possibly TRBD1 (6 bases). The CDR3 has 16 amino acids. Trimming stripped 4 bases from V and 5 bases from J, with 19 bases between. CDR1 is SGDLS, CDR2 YYNGEE, per germline. Here the CDR3 DNA reads TGTGCCAGCAGCTTCACGACAGGTAGATTGGACAATGAGCAGTTCTTC. The encoded protein is CASSFTTGRLDNEQFF.

This clone has more than one count but fewer than ten. The chain couples TRBV3-1 (or the pseudogene TRBV3-2) to TRBJ1-5, with D possibly TRBD1 on 5 matching bases. Germline lookup yields CDR1 LGHDT and CDR2 YNNKEL (reference sequence). Trimming cost V 4 bases and J 1 base, with 8 bases left between them. This CDR3 region has 14 residues. As DNA, the CDR3 is TGTGCCAGCAGCCCGTCAGGGAGCAATCAGCCCCAGCATTTT. It translates to CASSPSGSNQPQHF.

The chain employs TRBV5-1 and TRBJ1-5, with 12 bases fitting TRBD1. With V trimmed by 8 bases and J by 0 bases, 6 bases remained unmatched. The germline gives CDR1 SGHRS, CDR2 YFSETQ. CDR3 length: 16 amino acids. Here the CDR3 reads CARGTGGTYSNQPQHF. The CDR3 nucleotides read TGCGCCAGAGGGACAGGGGGCACGTATAGCAATCAGCCCCAGCATTTT.